A single sample is the source of the 6 T cell receptor beta chains below, sequenced in a study of blood T cell repertoires in COVID-19. Assay used: immunoSEQ multiplex PCR; TCRdb lists only in-frame clones, some missing. The sample lists roughly 200,000 clones, around four fifths seen once, with around 6.3% in the top ten. The specimen sequenced was peripheral blood. The receptors were gathered from a man between 65 and 80 years old with active or convalescent COVID-19.

This chain connects TRBV28 to TRBJ2-3; 8 nucleotides match TRBD1. The CDR3 is 13 residues long. J lost 4 bases, V lost 6 bases, and 3 bases had no gene match. In germline, CDR1 is MDHEN, CDR2 SYDVKM. DNA for the CDR3: TGTGCCAGCAGCCGACAGGGGCCAGATACGCAGTATTTT. This translates into CASSRQGPDTQYF.

A few counts support this clone. V gene TRBV2 combines with J gene TRBJ1-2, with a tentative D call TRBD1 (5 bases). The CDR3 is 12 amino acids. Deletions cut 1 base from V and 6 bases from J, with 6 bases between. CDR1 is SNHLY, CDR2 FYNNEI, per germline. CDR3 sequence: CASSEVTDGYTF. For the CDR3, the DNA is TGTGCCAGCAGTGAAGTGACAGATGGCTACACCTTC.

The rearrangement uses TRBV6-5 and TRBJ1-2, with a tentative D call TRBD1 (6 bases). CDR1 MNHEY and CDR2 SVGAGI come from the germline V gene. CDR3 length equals 13 residues. Between the trimmed V and J ends, which lost 5 bases and 4 bases, there was a span of 11 bases. The CDR3 nucleotides are TGTGCCAGCAGTCTCCGGGACACCTATGGCTACACCTTC. Encoded protein: CASSLRDTYGYTF.

This sequence joins TRBV7-9 and TRBJ2-5; 7 nucleotides agree with TRBD2. The V and J ends lost 5 bases and 3 bases, in that order; junction bases with no gene match: 9. In germline, CDR1 is SEHNR, CDR2 FQNEAQ (reference sequence). The CDR3 loop spans 15 amino acids. CDR3 coding DNA: TGTGCCAGCAGCCCGGGGCCCGCGGGGGAAGAGACCCAGTACTTC. It yields the protein CASSPGPAGEETQYF.

J is TRBJ2-7 and V is TRBV4-1; 7 bases align to TRBD2. Germline V gene lookup returns CDR1 MGHRA and CDR2 YSYEKL. With 1 base clipped from V and 2 bases from J, the junction kept 14 bases outside the gene matches. CDR3 length equals 18 residues. The CDR3 protein is CASSQVQVAGGETYEQYF. The CDR3 DNA follows: TGCGCCAGCAGCCAAGTTCAGGTAGCGGGTGGGGAGACCTACGAGCAGTACTTC.

The gene calls are TRBV6-5 and TRBJ2-1; D uncertain. V lost 5 bases and J lost 10, with 18 bases in between. CDR3 length: 14 amino acids. CDR1 and CDR2 from the germline V gene are MNHEY and SVGAGI. DNA for the CDR3: TGTGCCAGCAGTCCCCCGGAAGAGTACAGAGAGCAGTTCTTC. This codes for CASSPPEEYREQFF.